The 10 T cell receptor beta chains listed next were all sequenced from one sample in a study of human thymus T cells. The protocol was immunoSEQ multiplex PCR, while the TCRdb copy is restricted to in-frame clones and leaves out a portion. In the table there are 54,000 or so clones, 94% of which are singletons. The sequenced sample was blood. The source is a boy under two years old with a congenital heart defect but otherwise immunologically healthy.

The V and J genes are TRBV7-2 and TRBJ2-7; TRBD2 aligns across 11 bases. The CDR3 has 15 amino acids. CDR1 SGHTA and CDR2 FQGNSA come from the germline V gene. V dropped 1 base and J dropped 7; count of bases not matched to a gene: 6. The CDR3 DNA reads as TGTGCCAGCAGCTTAGGTAGCGGGGGGGCTCGGGAGCAGTACTTC. It yields the protein CASSLGSGGAREQYF.

The chain joins TRBV5-4 to TRBJ1-2; D unresolved. Looked up from germline, CDR1 is SGHNT and CDR2 is YYREEE (reference sequence). Trimming took 0 bases from V and 2 from J, leaving 5 bases between them. CDR3 size: 13 residues. In DNA, the CDR3 is TGTGCCAGCAGCTTGGGTGAGAACTATGGCTACACCTTC. Its translation is CASSLGENYGYTF.

The chain joins TRBV18 to TRBJ2-7; 7 positions agree with TRBD1. The V segment lost 4 bases and the J segment 0 bases; nucleotides outside the gene matches: 6. From germline, CDR1 is KGHSH and CDR2 LQKENI. The CDR3 has 15 residues. The CDR3 region is CASSRQGRSSYEQYF. The CDR3 DNA follows: TGTGCCAGCTCACGACAGGGTCGAAGCTCCTACGAGCAGTACTTC.

This clone was picked up one time. The gene calls are TRBV18 and TRBJ2-3, with TRBD2 as a possible D gene (5 bases). The CDR3 has 15 residues. Deletions cut 6 bases from V and 0 bases from J, with 13 bases between. CDR1 KGHSH and CDR2 LQKENI come from the germline V gene. CDR3 sequence reads: CASSPPGGSTDTQYF. CDR3 nucleotides: TGTGCCAGCTCCCCTCCTGGCGGGAGCACAGATACGCAGTATTTT.

The table lists this clone with a count of one. The genes are TRBV6-5 and TRBJ1-1; no clear D gene. The germline gives CDR1 MNHEY, CDR2 SVGAGI. The CDR3 contains 15 residues. V was cut by 8 bases and J by 0 bases, with 16 bases left in between. The CDR3 region is CASSGFPYLNTEAFF. The CDR3 DNA is TGTGCCAGCTCTGGTTTTCCCTATCTGAACACTGAAGCTTTCTTT.

The chain recombines TRBV28 with TRBJ2-1; D gene uncertain. Germline V gene lookup returns CDR1 MDHEN and CDR2 SYDVKM. V gave up 7 bases and J gave up 7 bases, with 20 bases separating them. The CDR3 is 15 amino acids. CDR3 sequence: CASTSGSQAKNEQFF. CDR3 bases: TGTGCCAGCACCTCCGGGTCCCAGGCAAAGAATGAGCAGTTCTTC. Variable domain in full (rest from reference TRBV28 and TRBJ2-1): DVKVTQSSRYLVKRTGEKVFLECVQDMDHENMFWYRQDPGLGLRLIYFSYDVKMKEKGDIPEGYSVSREKKERFSLILESASTNQTSMYLCASTSGSQAKNEQFFGPGTRLTVL.

This chain uses TRBV7-2 with TRBJ2-5; a possible D gene is TRBD2 (5 bases). V shed 7 bases and J shed 4 bases, with 13 bases lying between them. Germline assignment: CDR1 SGHTA and CDR2 FQGNSA. CDR3 length: 13 residues. The CDR3 protein is CASTQRLVETQYF. CDR3 nucleotide sequence: TGTGCCAGCACCCAGCGGCTAGTAGAGACCCAGTACTTC. Together with reference TRBV7-2 and TRBJ2-5, the CDR3 gives the full variable domain: GAGVSQSPSNKVTEKGKDVELRCDPISGHTALYWYRQSLGQGLEFLIYFQGNSAPDKSGLPSDRFSAERTGGSVSTLTIQRTQQEDSAVYLCASTQRLVETQYFGPGTRLLVL.

The gene calls are TRBV2 and TRBJ1-4; 8 nucleotides match TRBD1. Germline trimming cut 8 bases from V and 4 bases from J; bases unmatched to any gene: 3. The CDR3 extends over 13 amino acids. The germline V gene has CDR1 SNHLY and CDR2 FYNNEI. In DNA form, the CDR3 reads TGTGCCAGCCGGGACAGGCTTAATGAAAAACTGTTTTTT. This sequence encodes CASRDRLNEKLFF.

The chain carries TRBV28 and TRBJ1-4; maybe TRBD1 (6 bases). The germline CDR1 and CDR2 sequences are MDHEN and SYDVKM. The CDR3 extends over 14 amino acids. Trimming took 3 bases from V and 3 from J, leaving 8 bases between them. CDR3 sequence (DNA): TGTGCCAGCAGTTTTTGGGGGCCTAATGAAAAACTGTTTTTT. Its protein product is CASSFWGPNEKLFF.

The CDR3 coding sequence is TGTGCCAGCAGCTTGGCAGGGGCGGTCAATGAGCAGTTCTTC. As protein: CASSLAGAVNEQFF. The rearrangement uses TRBV5-4 and TRBJ2-1, with D tentatively TRBD1 (6 bases). Looked up from germline, CDR1 is SGHNT and CDR2 is YYREEE (reference sequence). Trimming removed 0 bases at V and 6 bases at J, with 10 bases between. This CDR3 is 14 amino acids long.